This TCR beta chain was sequenced in a study of CD8 T cells in Susac syndrome. Random hexamers were used to reverse transcribe the RNA input (roughly 0.5 to 1 ug). TCRdb reanalysed the immunoSEQ multiplex PCR reads using MiXCR and keeps one entry per CDR3 protein. This table has some 130,000 distinct CDR3 sequences, about 95% appearing once. Germline V lookup: CDR1 DFQATT, CDR2 SNEGSKA (reference sequence). The length of the CDR3 is 13 residues. V lost 3 bases to trimming and J lost 7 bases, with 13 bases between them. The sample comprised CD8+ T cells from PBMCs. This receptor was obtained from a human donor with Susac syndrome. The chain joins TRBV20-1 to TRBJ2-1, with D possibly being TRBD2 (5 bases). The CDR3 sequence is CSASEAPGNEQFF. CDR3 DNA sequence: TGCAGTGCTAGTGAGGCCCCGGGGAATGAGCAGTTCTTC.